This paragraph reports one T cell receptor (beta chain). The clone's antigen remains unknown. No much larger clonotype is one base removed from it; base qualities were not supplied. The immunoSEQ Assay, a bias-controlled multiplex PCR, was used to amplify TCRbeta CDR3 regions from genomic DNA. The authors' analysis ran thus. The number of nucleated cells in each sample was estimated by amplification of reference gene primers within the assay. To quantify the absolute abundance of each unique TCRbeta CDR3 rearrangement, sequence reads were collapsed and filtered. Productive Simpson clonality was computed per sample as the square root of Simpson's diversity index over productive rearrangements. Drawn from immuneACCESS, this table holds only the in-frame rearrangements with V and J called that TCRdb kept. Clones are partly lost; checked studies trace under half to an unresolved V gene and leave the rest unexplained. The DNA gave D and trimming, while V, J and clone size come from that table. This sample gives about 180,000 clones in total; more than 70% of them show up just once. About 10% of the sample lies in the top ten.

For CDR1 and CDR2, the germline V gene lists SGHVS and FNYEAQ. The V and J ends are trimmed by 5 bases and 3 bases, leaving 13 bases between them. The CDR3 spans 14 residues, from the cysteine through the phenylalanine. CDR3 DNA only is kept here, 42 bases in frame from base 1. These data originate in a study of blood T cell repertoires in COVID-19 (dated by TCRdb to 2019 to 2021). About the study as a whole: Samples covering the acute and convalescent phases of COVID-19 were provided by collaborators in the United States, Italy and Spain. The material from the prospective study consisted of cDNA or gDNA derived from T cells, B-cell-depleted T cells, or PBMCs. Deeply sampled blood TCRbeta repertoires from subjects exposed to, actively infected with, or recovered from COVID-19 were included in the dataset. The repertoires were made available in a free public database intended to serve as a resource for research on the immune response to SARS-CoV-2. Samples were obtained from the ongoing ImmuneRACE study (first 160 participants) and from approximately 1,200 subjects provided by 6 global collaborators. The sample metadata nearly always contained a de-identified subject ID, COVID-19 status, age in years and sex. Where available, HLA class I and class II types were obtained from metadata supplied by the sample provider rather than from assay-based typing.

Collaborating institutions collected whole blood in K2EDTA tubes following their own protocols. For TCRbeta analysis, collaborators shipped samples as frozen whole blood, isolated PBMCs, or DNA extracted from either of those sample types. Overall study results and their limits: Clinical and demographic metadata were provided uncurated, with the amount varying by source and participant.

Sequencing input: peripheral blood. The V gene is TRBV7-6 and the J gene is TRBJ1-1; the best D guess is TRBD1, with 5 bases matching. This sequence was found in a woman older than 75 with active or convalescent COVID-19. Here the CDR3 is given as CASSHRGGDTEAFF. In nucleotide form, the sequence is TGTGCCAGCAGCCACCGGGGGGGGGACACTGAAGCTTTCTTT.